This T cell receptor beta chain was profiled in a study of T-cell memory formation after mild COVID-19. Study details: TCR clustering was largely donor specific. General study findings and limits: Pre-infection memory already had some responding clones, implying cross-reactive memory joined. Contracting clones from day 15 to 85 showed balanced CD4/CD8; later expanders favored CD4+.

V dropped 4 bases and J dropped 4 bases, with 10 bases sitting between them. Germline V gene sequence: CDR1 SGHRS, CDR2 YFSETQ. The CDR3 spans 13 residues. TCRdb re-called the 5' RACE reads with MiXCR, one entry per CDR3 protein. The sample contains roughly 450,000 distinct CDR3 sequences, roughly 17% of which appear only once. This clonotype came up a few times. Antigen: not known. The receptor comes from a man aged 18 to 30 who had mild COVID-19 (a few samples of this study predate the infection). Cell type and time point are not known. The sample comprised PBMCs or a T cell subset sorted from them (not recorded which). This sequence joins TRBV5-1 and TRBJ2-3; D not certain. CDR3 DNA sequence: TGCGCCAGCAGCATCACCGGGCCAGATACGCAGTATTTT. This translates into CASSITGPDTQYF.